Sequencing of this T cell receptor beta chain was carried out in a study of Ad26.COV2.S vaccination and SARS-CoV-2 variants. Turning to this clone: Its antigen is unknown.

Assay: immunoSEQ multiplex PCR; the TCRdb copy retains only in-frame clones and omits some. The sample records approximately 97,000 clones, less than 85% being singletons. Points from the study as a whole: Similar non-spike TCR breadth was seen in vaccine and placebo recipients. Spike-specific TCR breadth ran higher among vaccine recipients than placebo recipients. Analyses of TCR breadth and depth may have underestimated total T cell responses.

Trimming removed 6 bases from V and 0 bases from J, with 15 bases in between. Germline CDR1 is SNHLY and CDR2 is FYNNEI. This CDR3 is 15 amino acids long. The sequenced sample was peripheral blood, obtained after recovery from COVID-19. The genes are TRBV2 and TRBJ2-7, with a weak D call TRBD1 (6 bases). This TCR was recovered from a human donor who had recovered from COVID-19. CDR3 region: CASRGLTGYSYEQYF. CDR3 DNA sequence: TGTGCCAGCAGGGGATTGACAGGATACTCCTACGAGCAGTACTTC.